The 32 T cell receptor beta chains in this list originate from one sample, sequenced in a study of blood T cell repertoires in COVID-19. Sequencing was performed with immunoSEQ multiplex PCR; in TCRdb, only in-frame clones are kept and a portion is missing. The sample has some 250,000 clones, around 81% seen once. Sequenced: peripheral blood. The receptors derive from a woman older than 75 with COVID-19, enrolled during active disease.

The chain has TRBV6-5 and TRBJ1-4; perhaps TRBD1 as D (6 bases). Germline CDR1 reads MNHEY; CDR2 reads SVGAGI. This CDR3 has 14 amino acids. V was shortened by 7 bases and J by 1 base, with 10 bases between the two germline ends. The CDR3 reads CASKGRGTNEKLFF. The CDR3 coding sequence is TGTGCCAGCAAGGGCAGGGGAACTAATGAAAAACTGTTTTTT.

The rearrangement uses TRBV3-1 (or the pseudogene TRBV3-2) and TRBJ2-5, with 12 bases aligning to TRBD2. With V trimmed by 1 base and J by 4 bases, 7 bases remained unmatched. Germline V gene sequence: CDR1 LGHDT, CDR2 YNNKEL (reference sequence). The CDR3 has 17 amino acids. Here the CDR3 DNA reads TGTGCCAGCAGCCAAGTTATAGGACTAGCGGGAAGAGAGACCCAGTACTTC. It specifies CASSQVIGLAGRETQYF.

The chain links TRBV10-3 to TRBJ1-6, with D perhaps TRBD1 (5 bases). Trimming removed 7 bases at V and 7 bases at J, with 11 bases between. The CDR3 has 13 amino acids. Germline V lookup: CDR1 ENHRY, CDR2 SYGVKD. In DNA, the CDR3 is TGTGCCATCACACAGGCTTCAAATTCACCCCTCCACTTT. This sequence encodes CAITQASNSPLHF.

J is TRBJ1-1 and V is TRBV18; the D gene is possibly TRBD1 (5 bases). Trimming stripped 0 bases from V and 1 base from J, with 15 bases between. Germline assignment: CDR1 KGHSH and CDR2 LQKENI. CDR3 length equals 17 residues. Here the CDR3 DNA reads TGTGCCAGCTCACCACCAGGGAGGGGAAGACAGAACACTGAAGCTTTCTTT. Translation: CASSPPGRGRQNTEAFF.

The V and J genes are TRBV18 and TRBJ2-7; 9 nucleotides align to TRBD2. The CDR3 has 14 residues. The germline gives CDR1 KGHSH, CDR2 LQKENI. Losses at the gene ends were 4 bases for V and 2 bases for J; bases not matched to a gene: 3. CDR3 nucleotide sequence: TGTGCCAGCTCACTTAGCGGGGGTGCCTACGAGCAGTACTTC. This codes for CASSLSGGAYEQYF.

The chain is built from TRBV27 and TRBJ1-1; D unresolved. With 5 bases removed from V and 0 bases from J, the gap between germline ends came to 13 bases. This CDR3 region has 15 residues. Looked up from germline, CDR1 is MNHEY and CDR2 is SMNVEV (reference sequence). The CDR3 is CASSAGRGMNTEAFF. The CDR3 DNA sequence: TGTGCCAGCAGTGCGGGTAGAGGAATGAACACTGAAGCTTTCTTT.

The genes are TRBV18 and TRBJ2-7; 9 bases align to TRBD2. CDR3 length: 15 amino acids. Germline CDR1 KGHSH, CDR2 LQKENI. J was trimmed by 7 bases and V by 3 bases; bases with no gene match: 10. CDR3 coding DNA: TGTGCCAGCTCACCGGGGAGCGGGGGGCTGCGTGAGCAGTACTTC. The encoded protein is CASSPGSGGLREQYF.

This chain joins TRBV6-1 and TRBJ2-7; the D gene is possibly TRBD2 (7 bases). CDR1 and CDR2 from the germline V gene are MNHNS and SASEGT. The CDR3 totals 15 residues. With 2 bases removed from V and 2 bases from J, the gap between germline ends came to 13 bases. The DNA for the CDR3 is TGTGCCAGCAGTGAATCAGCGGGACAAACCTACGAGCAGTACTTC. Protein: CASSESAGQTYEQYF.

This clone was detected once. The chain employs TRBV6-5 and TRBJ1-6; D not resolved. Looked up from germline, CDR1 is MNHEY and CDR2 is SVGAGI. The length of the CDR3 is 15 residues. V was pared by 2 bases and J by 7 bases, with 12 bases between. In DNA, the CDR3 is TGTGCCAGCAGTTACGAGGGAACTGCAAATTCACCCCTCCACTTT. It is translated as CASSYEGTANSPLHF.

V usage is TRBV11-2 and J usage is TRBJ2-1; 10 nucleotides line up with TRBD2. Germline V CDR1 and CDR2: SGHAT, FQNNGV. V lost 11 bases to trimming and J lost 0 bases; unmatched junction nucleotides: 7. The CDR3 has 15 amino acids. The CDR3 region has the DNA TGTGCCTCCCGAGGACTAGCGGTCTCCTACAATGAGCAGTTCTTC. Amino acid sequence: CASRGLAVSYNEQFF.

The rearrangement uses TRBV12-3 or TRBV12-4 and TRBJ2-1, with D perhaps TRBD1 (5 bases). Trimming cost V 5 bases and J 16 bases, with 18 bases left between them. This CDR3 is 12 amino acids long. The CDR3 loop is CASSRQRLLYFF. The CDR3 DNA sequence: TGTGCCAGCAGTCGACAGAGGTTGTTGTATTTCTTC.

This clone was observed a handful of times. The rearrangement uses TRBV7-3 and TRBJ2-6, with D possibly matching TRBD2 (6 bases). The V gene's germline CDR1 is SGHTA and CDR2 FQGTGA. This CDR3 spans 16 amino acids. V was clipped by 4 bases and J by 1 base, with 11 bases between them. The CDR3 nucleotides are TGTGCCAGCAGCTCCCCAGGGACTTCTGGGGCCAACGTCCTGACTTTC. Its protein product is CASSSPGTSGANVLTF.

The count of this clone is one. The chain uses TRBV19 and TRBJ2-1, with 11 bases fitting TRBD2. Germline V gene lookup returns CDR1 LNHDA and CDR2 SQIVND (reference sequence). With V trimmed by 6 bases and J by 12 bases, 16 bases remained unmatched. The CDR3 is made up of 16 amino acids. This CDR3 reads CASRLAGGVSQTGQFF. CDR3 bases: TGTGCCAGTAGGCTAGCGGGAGGCGTCTCTCAAACGGGGCAGTTCTTC.

The chain links TRBV7-9 to TRBJ1-5; D is undetermined. The CDR3 sequence is 14 residues long. Germline V CDR1 and CDR2: SEHNR, FQNEAQ (reference sequence). The ends were cut back, 3 bases at V and 4 bases at J, with 10 bases in the middle. The CDR3 loop reads CASSFSELNQPQHF. DNA for the CDR3: TGTGCCAGCAGCTTCAGCGAGTTAAATCAGCCCCAGCATTTT.

The rearrangement joins TRBV14 to TRBJ2-3; 8 bases match TRBD1. With V trimmed by 1 base and J by 1 base, 10 bases remained unmatched. The CDR3 extends over 18 amino acids. Germline V gene lookup returns CDR1 SGHDN and CDR2 FVKESK. The CDR3 sequence is CASSQGTGSAGGTDTQYF. CDR3 nucleotides: TGTGCCAGCAGCCAAGGGACAGGGAGCGCCGGGGGCACAGATACGCAGTATTTT.

The chain has TRBV6-6 and TRBJ2-3; 12 bases are shared with TRBD2. The CDR3 extends over 15 amino acids. After removal of 6 bases from V and 1 base from J, the junction contained 2 bases not matched to a gene. The germline CDR1 and CDR2 sequences are MNHNY and SVGAGI (reference sequence). The CDR3 coding sequence is TGTGCCAGCAGGCGACTAGCGGGAGGCACAGATACGCAGTATTTT. This gives the protein CASRRLAGGTDTQYF.

The chain carries TRBV5-8 and TRBJ2-7, with 7 bases matching TRBD1. CDR3 length: 15 residues. The V segment lost 0 bases and the J segment 8 bases; nucleotides outside the gene matches: 11. The germline CDR1 and CDR2 sequences are SGHTS and YDEGEE. The CDR3 loop is CASSLAGTTGVKQYF. CDR3 bases: TGTGCCAGCAGCTTGGCCGGGACAACAGGGGTTAAGCAGTACTTC.

This clone came up a few times. The V call is TRBV6-2 or TRBV6-3, the J call TRBJ2-5; 10 nucleotides line up with TRBD1. Per germline, CDR1 MNHEY and CDR2 SVGEGT. The CDR3 totals 15 residues. The J segment lost 1 base and the V segment lost 6 bases, leaving 5 bases of the junction unmatched. CDR3 DNA sequence: TGTGCCAGCAGATACGGGACAGGGGCCCAAGAGACCCAGTACTTC. This sequence encodes CASRYGTGAQETQYF.

The chain is built from TRBV30 and TRBJ1-6; 7 nucleotides line up with TRBD1. V shed 0 bases, J shed 1 base, and the junction held 3 bases outside the gene matches. The CDR3 consists of 16 residues. CDR1 is GTSNPN and CDR2 is SVGIG in the germline V gene (reference sequence). CDR3 region: CAWSVPGGSYNSPLHF. The CDR3 DNA follows: TGTGCCTGGAGTGTACCAGGGGGTTCCTATAATTCACCCCTCCACTTT.

V is TRBV20-1 and J is TRBJ1-5; D unresolved. Between the trimmed V and J ends, which lost 3 bases and 8 bases, there was a span of 14 bases. Germline-derived CDR1 and CDR2 are DFQATT and SNEGSKA (reference sequence). The CDR3 extends over 13 amino acids. The CDR3 DNA reads as TGCAGTGCTAGTATCGGGAATCCCGAGCCCCAGCATTTT. It specifies CSASIGNPEPQHF.

The table lists this clone with a count of one. The CDR3 nucleotides read TGTGCCAGCAGTTACTCTTCAGGGGCTGGTAATGAAAAACTGTTTTTT. Translation: CASSYSSGAGNEKLFF. This chain links TRBV6-5 with TRBJ1-4; tentatively, D is TRBD1 (6 bases). V lost 0 bases to trimming and J lost 4 bases, with 12 bases between them. CDR3 size: 16 residues. CDR1 is MNHEY, CDR2 SVGAGI, per germline.

The chain combines TRBV5-4 with TRBJ2-7; the match to TRBD1 covers 10 bases. The germline V gene has CDR1 SGHNT and CDR2 YYREEE (reference sequence). V lost 4 bases and J lost 7; bases outside the gene matches: 17. This CDR3 region has 17 residues. For the CDR3, the DNA is TGTGCCAGCAGCGTACCGGGACAGGGGTTGCGAGCTGGGGAGCAGTACTTC. Its translation: CASSVPGQGLRAGEQYF.

The gene calls are TRBV5-1 and TRBJ1-1, with D unclear. Trimming removed 0 bases at V and 3 bases at J, with 12 bases between. This CDR3 contains 15 residues. Germline V gene lookup returns CDR1 SGHRS and CDR2 YFSETQ. CDR3 coding DNA: TGCGCCAGCAGCTTGGCCGTTGCGGGTTACACTGAAGCTTTCTTT. It yields the protein CASSLAVAGYTEAFF.

The chain recombines TRBV9 with TRBJ2-6; the D gene is possibly TRBD1 (5 bases). Germline CDR1 is SGDLS and CDR2 is YYNGEE. Trimming stripped 6 bases from V and 0 bases from J, with 7 bases between. The CDR3 length is 14 residues. This CDR3 reads CASTRASGANVLTF. CDR3 nucleotide sequence: TGTGCCAGCACCAGGGCCTCTGGGGCCAACGTCCTGACTTTC.

V is TRBV19 and J is TRBJ1-2; the D gene is possibly TRBD1 (6 bases). The CDR3 extends over 14 amino acids. Trimming left V 6 bases short and J 8 bases short, with 19 bases between. CDR1 is LNHDA and CDR2 is SQIVND in the germline V gene (reference sequence). Here the CDR3 DNA reads TGTGCCAGTAGCCCCAGGGGTGCTGTCTACGGCTACACCTTC. Its translation is CASSPRGAVYGYTF.

V and J are TRBV11-1 and TRBJ1-1; perhaps TRBD1 as D (6 bases). Germline loops: CDR1 SGHAT, CDR2 FQDESV (reference sequence). V was cut by 2 bases and J by 6 bases, with 7 bases left in between. This CDR3 contains 12 residues. The CDR3 loop reads CASSLQGPEAFF. The CDR3 region has the DNA TGTGCCAGCAGCTTACAGGGGCCTGAAGCTTTCTTT. Together with reference TRBV11-1 and TRBJ1-1, the CDR3 gives the full variable domain: EAEVAQSPRYKITEKSQAVAFWCDPISGHATLYWYRQILGQGPELLVQFQDESVVDDSQLPKDRFSAERLKGVDSTLKIQPAELGDSAMYLCASSLQGPEAFFGQGTRLTVV.

The chain employs TRBV5-1 and TRBJ2-1; 9 nucleotides agree with TRBD2. Germline-derived CDR1 and CDR2 are SGHRS and YFSETQ. After removal of 0 bases from V and 3 bases from J, the junction contained 4 bases not matched to a gene. The length of the CDR3 is 16 residues. CDR3 DNA: TGCGCCAGCAGCTTGGGTAGCGGGAGCTTCTACAATGAGCAGTTCTTC. Residues: CASSLGSGSFYNEQFF.

The J gene is TRBJ2-1, the V gene TRBV7-3, with D unresolved. Germline CDR1 and CDR2: SGHTA and FQGTGA. This CDR3 is 11 amino acids long. With 2 bases removed from V and 10 bases from J, the gap between germline ends came to 6 bases. For the CDR3, the DNA is TGTGCCAGCAGCTTAGGGCAGGAGCAGTTCTTC. This codes for CASSLGQEQFF.

The rearrangement links TRBV19 to TRBJ2-2; D is undetermined. The CDR3 sequence is 14 residues long. The germline V gene encodes CDR1 LNHDA and CDR2 SQIVND (reference sequence). Trimming shortened V by 1 base and J by 2 bases, and 5 bases separated the two germline ends. The CDR3 here is CASSIVINTGELFF. CDR3 DNA sequence: TGTGCCAGTAGTATAGTAATAAACACCGGGGAGCTGTTTTTT.

This sequence joins TRBV2 and TRBJ1-1; no firm D call. V lost 8 bases, J lost 1 base, and 5 bases lay in between. CDR3 length: 11 residues. CDR1 is SNHLY, CDR2 FYNNEI, per germline. The chain's CDR3 is CASRRNTEAFF. CDR3 in DNA: TGTGCCAGCCGGAGGAACACTGAAGCTTTCTTT.

The chain carries TRBV7-2 and TRBJ1-6; D is unclear. Trimming took off 8 bases at V and 6 bases at J, with 14 bases between the two ends. CDR1 is SGHTA and CDR2 is FQGNSA in the germline V gene. CDR3 length: 14 residues. This chain's CDR3 is CASLAVRPNSPLHF. DNA for the CDR3: TGTGCCAGCCTAGCGGTCCGGCCTAATTCACCCCTCCACTTT. Based on the CDR3 plus reference TRBV7-2 and TRBJ1-6, the full variable domain is GAGVSQSPSNKVTEKGKDVELRCDPISGHTALYWYRQSLGQGLEFLIYFQGNSAPDKSGLPSDRFSAERTGGSVSTLTIQRTQQEDSAVYLCASLAVRPNSPLHFGNGTRLTVT.

This clone was observed a single time. The chain is built from TRBV27 and TRBJ2-1; D may be TRBD1 (5 bases). The germline CDR1 and CDR2 sequences are MNHEY and SMNVEV (reference sequence). This CDR3 spans 14 amino acids. V lost 8 bases to trimming and J lost 15 bases, with 26 bases between them. Here the CDR3 reads CASSSSWGQPLGFF. In DNA form, the CDR3 reads TGTGCCAGCTCGAGTAGTTGGGGCCAGCCCCTGGGGTTCTTC.